The present entry profiles one TCR beta chain with its context. This entry is derived from a study of shared clonotypes between healthy human individuals. The CDR3 sequence is 13 residues long. Germline trimming cut 0 bases from V and 6 bases from J; bases unmatched to any gene: 2. Germline V gene lookup returns CDR1 MNHEY and CDR2 SVGAGI. Selected positively for CCR7 and CD45RO-negative, naive CD8 cells excluded terminally differentiated effector memory CD45RA+ cells. Some clones are missing from TCRdb's copy, which holds only in-frame ones; the method was immunoSEQ multiplex PCR. The sample lists about 2,200,000 clones, approximately 94% occurring once.

V gene TRBV6-5 combines with J gene TRBJ2-7, with 7 bases fitting TRBD1. Material for sequencing was naive CD8+ T cells from PBMCs. The receptor was derived from a young man in good health. Some clones in this sample may be carry-over from other donors' samples. CDR3 DNA sequence: TGTGCCAGCAGTTACTCGACAGGGATCGAGCAGTACTTC. Translated: CASSYSTGIEQYF.